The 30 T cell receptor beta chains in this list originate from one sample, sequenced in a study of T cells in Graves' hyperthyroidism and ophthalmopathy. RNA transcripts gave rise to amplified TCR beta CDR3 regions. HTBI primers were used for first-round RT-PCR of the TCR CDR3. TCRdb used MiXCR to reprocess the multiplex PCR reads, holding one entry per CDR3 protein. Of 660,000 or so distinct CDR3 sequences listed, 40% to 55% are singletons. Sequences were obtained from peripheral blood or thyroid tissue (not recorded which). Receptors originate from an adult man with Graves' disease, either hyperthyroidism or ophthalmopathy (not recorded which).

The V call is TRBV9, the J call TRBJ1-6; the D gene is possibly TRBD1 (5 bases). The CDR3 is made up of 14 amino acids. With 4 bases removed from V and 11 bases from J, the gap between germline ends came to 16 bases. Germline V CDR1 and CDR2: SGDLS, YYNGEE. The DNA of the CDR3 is TGTGCCAGCAGCAGCGGGGGGAGTGGGCCACCCCTCCACTTT. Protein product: CASSSGGSGPPLHF. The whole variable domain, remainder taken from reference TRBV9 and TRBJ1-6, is DSGVTQTPKHLITATGQRVTLRCSPRSGDLSVYWYQQSLDQGLQFLIQYYNGEERAKGNILERFSAQQFPDLHSELNLSSLELGDSALYFCASSSGGSGPPLHFGNGTRLTVT.

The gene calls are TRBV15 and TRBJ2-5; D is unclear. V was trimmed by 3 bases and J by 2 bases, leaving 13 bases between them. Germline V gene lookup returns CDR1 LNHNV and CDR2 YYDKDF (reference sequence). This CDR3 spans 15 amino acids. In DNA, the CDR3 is TGTGCCACCAGCAGTTTATGGGCAGAACAAGAGACCCAGTACTTC. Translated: CATSSLWAEQETQYF.

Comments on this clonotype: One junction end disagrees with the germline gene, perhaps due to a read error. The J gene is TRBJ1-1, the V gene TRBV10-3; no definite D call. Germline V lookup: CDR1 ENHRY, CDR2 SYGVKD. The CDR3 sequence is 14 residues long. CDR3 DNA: TGTGCCAGCAGTTACTTTCCGGGGAACACTGAAGCTTTCTTT. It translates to CASSYFPGNTEAFF.

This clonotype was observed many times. CDR3 coding DNA: TGTGCCAGCAGTGAAGGTTGGGTCCAAGAGACCCAGTACTTC. This encodes CASSEGWVQETQYF. The chain has TRBV2 and TRBJ2-5; D remains ambiguous. CDR1 is SNHLY, CDR2 FYNNEI, per germline. The CDR3 contains 14 residues. Deletions cut 1 base from V and 1 base from J, with 7 bases between.

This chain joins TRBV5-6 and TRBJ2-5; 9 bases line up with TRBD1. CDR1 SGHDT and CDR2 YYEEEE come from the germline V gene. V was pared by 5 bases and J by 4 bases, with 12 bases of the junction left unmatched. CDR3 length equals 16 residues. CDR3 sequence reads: CASSHYGQGISETQYF. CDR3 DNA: TGTGCCAGCAGTCACTACGGACAGGGGATTTCAGAGACCCAGTACTTC.

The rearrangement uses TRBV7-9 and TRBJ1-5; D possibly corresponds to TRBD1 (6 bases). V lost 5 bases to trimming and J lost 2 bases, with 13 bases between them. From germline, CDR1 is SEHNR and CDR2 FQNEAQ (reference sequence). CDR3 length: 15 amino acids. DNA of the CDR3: TGTGCCAGCAGCCAGGGGACGGATCGCAATCAGCCCCAGCATTTT. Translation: CASSQGTDRNQPQHF.

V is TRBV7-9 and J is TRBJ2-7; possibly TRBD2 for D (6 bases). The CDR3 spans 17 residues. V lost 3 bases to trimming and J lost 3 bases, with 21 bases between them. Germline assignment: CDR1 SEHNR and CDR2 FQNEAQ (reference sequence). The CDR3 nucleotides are TGTGCCAGCAGCTTTGATGCGGGGACGGGAGATGGCTACGAGCAGTACTTC. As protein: CASSFDAGTGDGYEQYF.

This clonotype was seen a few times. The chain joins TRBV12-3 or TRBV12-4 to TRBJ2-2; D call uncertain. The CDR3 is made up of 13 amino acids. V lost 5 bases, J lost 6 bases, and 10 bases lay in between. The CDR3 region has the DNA TGTGCCAGCAGTCTGATGTTGCCCGGGGAGCTGTTTTTT. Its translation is CASSLMLPGELFF.

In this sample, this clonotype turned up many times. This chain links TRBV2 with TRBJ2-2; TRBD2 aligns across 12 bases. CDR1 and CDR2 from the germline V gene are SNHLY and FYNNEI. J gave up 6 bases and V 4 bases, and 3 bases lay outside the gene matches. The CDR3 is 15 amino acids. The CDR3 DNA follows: TGTGCCAGCAGTGGACTAGCGGGAGTCCCCGGGGAGCTGTTTTTT. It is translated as CASSGLAGVPGELFF.

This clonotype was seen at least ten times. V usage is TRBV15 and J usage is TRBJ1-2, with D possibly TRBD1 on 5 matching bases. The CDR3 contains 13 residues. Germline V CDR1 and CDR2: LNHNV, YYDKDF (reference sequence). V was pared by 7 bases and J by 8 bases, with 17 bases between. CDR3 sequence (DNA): TGTGCCACCATTCTCAGGCAGGGCGACGGCTACACCTTC. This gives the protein CATILRQGDGYTF.

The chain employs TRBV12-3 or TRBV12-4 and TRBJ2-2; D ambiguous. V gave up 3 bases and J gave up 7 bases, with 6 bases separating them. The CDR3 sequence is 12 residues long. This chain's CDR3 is CASSLNGGELFF. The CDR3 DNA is TGTGCCAGCAGTTTGAATGGCGGGGAGCTGTTTTTT.

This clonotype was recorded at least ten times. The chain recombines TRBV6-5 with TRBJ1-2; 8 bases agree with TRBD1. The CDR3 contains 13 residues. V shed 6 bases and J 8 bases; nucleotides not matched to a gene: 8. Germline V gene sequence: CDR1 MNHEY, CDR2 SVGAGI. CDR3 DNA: TGTGCCAGCAGCGGACAGGGACGGCGGGGCTACACCTTC. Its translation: CASSGQGRRGYTF.

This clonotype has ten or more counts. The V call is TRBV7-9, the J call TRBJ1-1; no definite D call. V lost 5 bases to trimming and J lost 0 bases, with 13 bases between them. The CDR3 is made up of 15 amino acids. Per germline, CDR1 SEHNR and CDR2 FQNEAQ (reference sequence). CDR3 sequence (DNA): TGTGCCAGCAGCGCACCACTTTTCATGAACACTGAAGCTTTCTTT. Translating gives CASSAPLFMNTEAFF.

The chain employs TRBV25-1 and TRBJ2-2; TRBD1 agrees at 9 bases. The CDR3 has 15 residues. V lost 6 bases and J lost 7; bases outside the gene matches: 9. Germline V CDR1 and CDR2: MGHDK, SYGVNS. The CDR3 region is CASSLGTGTGGELFF. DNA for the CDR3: TGTGCCAGCAGCTTAGGGACAGGGACGGGCGGGGAGCTGTTTTTT.

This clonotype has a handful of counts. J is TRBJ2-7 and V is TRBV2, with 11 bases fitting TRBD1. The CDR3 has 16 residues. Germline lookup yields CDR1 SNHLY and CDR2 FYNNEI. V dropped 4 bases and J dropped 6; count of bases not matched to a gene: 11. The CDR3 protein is CASSGSTGTGGIEQYF. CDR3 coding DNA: TGTGCCAGCAGTGGGTCTACCGGGACAGGGGGTATCGAGCAGTACTTC.

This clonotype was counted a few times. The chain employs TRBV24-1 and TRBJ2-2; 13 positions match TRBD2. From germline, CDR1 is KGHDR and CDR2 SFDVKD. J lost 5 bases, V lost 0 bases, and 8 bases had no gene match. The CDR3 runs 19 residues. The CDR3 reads CATSDLVRTSGRWTGELFF. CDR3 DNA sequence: TGTGCCACCAGTGATTTGGTTAGGACTAGCGGGAGATGGACCGGGGAGCTGTTTTTT.

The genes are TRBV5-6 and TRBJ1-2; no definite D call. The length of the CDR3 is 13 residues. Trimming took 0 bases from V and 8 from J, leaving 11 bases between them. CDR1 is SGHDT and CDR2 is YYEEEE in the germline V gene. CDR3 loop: CASSLGPQNGYTF. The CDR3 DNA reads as TGTGCCAGCAGCTTGGGGCCCCAGAACGGCTACACCTTC.

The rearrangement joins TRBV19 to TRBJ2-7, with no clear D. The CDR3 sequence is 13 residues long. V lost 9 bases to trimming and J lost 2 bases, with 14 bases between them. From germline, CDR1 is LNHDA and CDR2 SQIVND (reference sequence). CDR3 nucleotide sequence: TGTGCCAGCAGTTTGGCAGTAGCCTACGAGCAGTACTTC. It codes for CASSLAVAYEQYF.

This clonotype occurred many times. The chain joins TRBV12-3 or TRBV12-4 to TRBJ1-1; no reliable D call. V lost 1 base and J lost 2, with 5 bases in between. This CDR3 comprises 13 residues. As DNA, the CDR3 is TGTGCCAGCAGTTTAGTAGGAAACACTGAAGCTTTCTTT. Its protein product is CASSLVGNTEAFF.

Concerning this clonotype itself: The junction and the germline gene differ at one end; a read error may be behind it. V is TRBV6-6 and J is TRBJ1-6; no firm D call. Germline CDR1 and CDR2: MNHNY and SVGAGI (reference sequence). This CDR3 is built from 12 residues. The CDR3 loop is CVSSENNSPLHF. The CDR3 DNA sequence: TGTGTCAGCAGTGAAAATAATTCACCCCTCCACTTT.

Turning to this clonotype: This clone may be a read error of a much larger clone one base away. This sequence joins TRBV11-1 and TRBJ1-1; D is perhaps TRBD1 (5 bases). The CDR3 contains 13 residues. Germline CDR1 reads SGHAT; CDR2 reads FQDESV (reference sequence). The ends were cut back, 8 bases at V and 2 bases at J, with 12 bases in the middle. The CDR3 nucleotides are TGTGCCAGCGAACTTGGGGGTAACACTGAAGCTTTCTTT. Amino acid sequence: CASELGGNTEAFF.

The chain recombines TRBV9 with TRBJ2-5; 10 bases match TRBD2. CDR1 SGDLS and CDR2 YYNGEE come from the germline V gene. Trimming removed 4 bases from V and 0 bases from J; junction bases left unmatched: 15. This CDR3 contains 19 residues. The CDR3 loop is CASSQGASGGATDQETQYF. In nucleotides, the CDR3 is TGTGCCAGCAGCCAAGGAGCGAGCGGGGGGGCCACGGACCAAGAGACCCAGTACTTC.

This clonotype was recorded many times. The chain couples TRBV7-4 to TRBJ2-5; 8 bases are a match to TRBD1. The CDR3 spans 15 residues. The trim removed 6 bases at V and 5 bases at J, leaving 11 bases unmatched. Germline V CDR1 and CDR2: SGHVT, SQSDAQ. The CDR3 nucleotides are TGTGCCAGCAGAACATACACAGGGGGGTGGGAGACCCAGTACTTC. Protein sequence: CASRTYTGGWETQYF.

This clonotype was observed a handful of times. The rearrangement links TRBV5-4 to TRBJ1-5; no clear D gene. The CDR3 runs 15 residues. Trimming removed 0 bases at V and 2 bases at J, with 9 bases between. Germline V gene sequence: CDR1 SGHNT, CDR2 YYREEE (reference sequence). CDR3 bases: TGTGCCAGCAGCTTGGTATTCGGTGGCAATCAGCCCCAGCATTTT. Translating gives CASSLVFGGNQPQHF.

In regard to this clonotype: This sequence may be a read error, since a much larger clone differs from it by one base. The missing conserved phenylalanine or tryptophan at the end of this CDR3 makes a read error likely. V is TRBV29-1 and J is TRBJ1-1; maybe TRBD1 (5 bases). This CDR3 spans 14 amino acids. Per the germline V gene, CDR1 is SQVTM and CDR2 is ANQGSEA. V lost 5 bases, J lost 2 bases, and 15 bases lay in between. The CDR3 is CSVTWNRPNTEAFS. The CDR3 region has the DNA TGCAGCGTTACTTGGAACAGGCCTAACACTGAAGCTTTCTCT.

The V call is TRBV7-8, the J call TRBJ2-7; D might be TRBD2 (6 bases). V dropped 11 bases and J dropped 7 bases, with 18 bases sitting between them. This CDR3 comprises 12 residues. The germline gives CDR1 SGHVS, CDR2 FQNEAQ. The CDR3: CAWSELAFEQYF. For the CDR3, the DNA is TGTGCCTGGAGCGAACTAGCATTTGAGCAGTACTTC.

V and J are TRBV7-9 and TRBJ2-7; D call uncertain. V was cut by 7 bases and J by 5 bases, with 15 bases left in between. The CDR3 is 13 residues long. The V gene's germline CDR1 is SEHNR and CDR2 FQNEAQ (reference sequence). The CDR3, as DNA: TGTGCCAGCACCCCGTCGGGTGAGGACGAGCAGTACTTC. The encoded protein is CASTPSGEDEQYF. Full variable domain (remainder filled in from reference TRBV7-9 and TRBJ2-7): DTGVSQNPRHKITKRGQNVTFRCDPISEHNRLYWYRQTLGQGPEFLTYFQNEAQLEKSRLLSDRFSAERPKGSFSTLEIQRTEQGDSAMYLCASTPSGEDEQYFGPGTRLTVT.

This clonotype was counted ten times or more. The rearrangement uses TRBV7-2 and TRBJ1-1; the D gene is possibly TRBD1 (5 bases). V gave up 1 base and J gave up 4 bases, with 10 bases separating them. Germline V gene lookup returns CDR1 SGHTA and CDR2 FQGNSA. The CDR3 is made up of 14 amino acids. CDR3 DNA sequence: TGTGCCAGCAGCTTAGATCCAGGGACCACTGAAGCTTTCTTT. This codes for CASSLDPGTTEAFF.

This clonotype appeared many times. The CDR3: CASRSDRGGYQPQHF. The DNA for the CDR3 is TGTGCCAGCAGATCGGACAGGGGAGGATATCAGCCCCAGCATTTT. This chain uses TRBV2 with TRBJ1-5; 9 bases line up with TRBD1. Germline V gene data show CDR1 as SNHLY and CDR2 as FYNNEI. This CDR3 is 15 amino acids long. Trimming at V came to 6 bases and at J to 5 bases, leaving 8 bases not matched to a gene.

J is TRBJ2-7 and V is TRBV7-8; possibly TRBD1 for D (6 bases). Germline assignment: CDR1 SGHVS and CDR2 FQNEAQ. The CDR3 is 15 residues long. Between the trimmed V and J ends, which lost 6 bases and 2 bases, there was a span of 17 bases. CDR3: CASRSRGEGAYEQYF. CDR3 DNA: TGTGCCAGCAGATCAAGGGGCGAGGGGGCCTACGAGCAGTACTTC.